This T cell receptor beta chain appears in the sequencing data of a study of PD-L1 blockade in urothelial cancer. Study overall: Patients started atezolizumab at some point between 2012 and 2014, 1,200 mg intravenously every 3 weeks. The median T cell count in blood samples was more than 140,000.

Regarding this clone: Relative to the germline gene, one junction end is altered; a read error may explain this.

Every patient provided from 1 to 8 samples, collected pretreatment and on-treatment. Some clones are missing from TCRdb's copy, which holds only in-frame ones; the method was immunoSEQ multiplex PCR. The data show tens of thousands of clones, about 80% seen once. CDR1 MNHEY and CDR2 SMNVEV come from the germline V gene (reference sequence). The CDR3 is 15 amino acids. The chain carries TRBV27 and TRBJ2-7; 10 nucleotides agree with TRBD1. This sample comprised PBMCs, obtained around atezolizumab (anti-PD-L1) treatment. This clonotype was sampled from a man aged 70 or older with urothelial cancer. Here the CDR3 reads CASSQDRGRSSEQYF. DNA of the CDR3: TGTGCCAGCAGTCAAGACAGGGGGCGCTCCTCCGAGCAGTACTTC.